This is a list of T cell receptor beta chains from one sample in a study of cytomegalovirus exposure and HLA in healthy donors. This table comes from immunoSEQ multiplex PCR, and its TCRdb copy is limited to in-frame clones, with some not included. The sample has some 150,000 clones, 87% seen once. The material sequenced was PBMCs. These TCRs come from a man younger than 35 in good health and CMV-seropositive. CDR3s include the opening cysteine and the closing phenylalanine or tryptophan. Fields, in order: D gene, J gene, clone size, V gene, CDR3 protein, CDR3 DNA. The D gene is left open where the match is weak. Clone size is shown for a subset of rows, as once, few, many or a class of expanded clone.

d_gene: .; j_gene: TRBJ2-3; abundance: .; v_gene: TRBV27; CDR3aa: CASSLIGTENMGTQYF; CDR3nt: TGTGCCAGCAGTTTAATTGGGACTGAGAACATGGGTACGCAGTATTTT
d_gene: .; j_gene: TRBJ2-4; abundance: .; v_gene: TRBV27; CDR3aa: CASSPLKTFIQYF; CDR3nt: TGTGCCAGCAGTCCTTTAAAAACATTCATTCAGTACTTC
d_gene: TRBD2; j_gene: TRBJ2-7; abundance: .; v_gene: TRBV5-1; CDR3aa: CASSLAGGITYEQYF; CDR3nt: TGCGCCAGCAGCTTGGCGGGGGGGATAACCTACGAGCAGTACTTC
d_gene: .; j_gene: TRBJ1-2; abundance: .; v_gene: TRBV11-2; CDR3aa: CASSFTRNYGYTF; CDR3nt: TGTGCCAGCAGTTTTACTCGAAACTATGGCTACACCTTC
d_gene: TRBD1; j_gene: TRBJ1-1; abundance: .; v_gene: TRBV7-2; CDR3aa: CASSVRQGVITEAFF; CDR3nt: TGTGCCAGCAGCGTCCGACAGGGGGTTATAACTGAAGCTTTCTTT
d_gene: .; j_gene: TRBJ1-2; abundance: .; v_gene: TRBV29-1; CDR3aa: CSVVGAVSNYGYTF; CDR3nt: TGCAGCGTTGTAGGGGCGGTCAGTAACTATGGCTACACCTTC
d_gene: .; j_gene: TRBJ2-7; abundance: .; v_gene: TRBV5-1; CDR3aa: CASSSGTPGHDEQYF; CDR3nt: TGCGCCAGCAGCTCCGGGACTCCGGGGCACGACGAGCAGTACTTC
d_gene: TRBD1; j_gene: TRBJ1-5; abundance: .; v_gene: TRBV19; CDR3aa: CASGQGPHQPQHF; CDR3nt: TGTGCCAGCGGACAGGGGCCCCATCAGCCCCAGCATTTT
d_gene: TRBD1; j_gene: TRBJ1-2; abundance: .; v_gene: TRBV7-3; CDR3aa: CASRPGQGKGGYTF; CDR3nt: TGTGCCAGCAGACCCGGACAGGGGAAAGGAGGCTACACCTTC
d_gene: .; j_gene: TRBJ2-2; abundance: .; v_gene: TRBV7-6; CDR3aa: CASSLLRNTGELFF; CDR3nt: TGTGCCAGCAGCTTACTGCGGAACACCGGGGAGCTGTTTTTT
d_gene: TRBD1; j_gene: TRBJ2-1; abundance: once; v_gene: TRBV12-5; CDR3aa: CASGFGPTPGQFYNEQFF; CDR3nt: TGTGCTAGTGGTTTTGGTCCCACACCGGGACAGTTCTACAATGAGCAGTTCTTC
d_gene: .; j_gene: TRBJ1-2; abundance: .; v_gene: TRBV2; CDR3aa: CASSEGLSRYGYTF; CDR3nt: TGTGCCAGCAGTGAGGGGCTATCTCGCTATGGCTACACCTTC
d_gene: TRBD2; j_gene: TRBJ2-7; abundance: .; v_gene: TRBV30; CDR3aa: CAWIPKAGGIYEQYF; CDR3nt: TGTGCCTGGATCCCAAAGGCGGGGGGAATCTACGAGCAGTACTTC
d_gene: .; j_gene: TRBJ1-2; abundance: .; v_gene: TRBV27; CDR3aa: CASSFNYGTYNHYGYTF; CDR3nt: TGTGCCAGCAGTTTCAATTACGGTACCTATAACCACTATGGCTACACCTTC
d_gene: .; j_gene: TRBJ1-1; abundance: once; v_gene: TRBV7-2; CDR3aa: CASSSEGNTEAFF; CDR3nt: TGTGCCAGCAGCTCCGAGGGGAACACTGAAGCTTTCTTT
d_gene: .; j_gene: TRBJ1-1; abundance: .; v_gene: TRBV6-5; CDR3aa: CASSYGGNTEAFF; CDR3nt: TGTGCCAGCAGTTATGGAGGGAACACTGAAGCTTTCTTT
d_gene: .; j_gene: TRBJ2-3; abundance: .; v_gene: TRBV2; CDR3aa: CASIPRGTDTQYF; CDR3nt: TGTGCCAGCATCCCCAGGGGCACAGATACGCAGTATTTT
d_gene: .; j_gene: TRBJ1-2; abundance: .; v_gene: TRBV5-1; CDR3aa: CASSLAGPNDGGYTF; CDR3nt: TGCGCCAGCAGCTTGGCAGGGCCAAATGATGGTGGCTACACCTTC
d_gene: .; j_gene: TRBJ1-1; abundance: .; v_gene: TRBV7-9; CDR3aa: CASSLEQSGAFF; CDR3nt: TGTGCCAGCAGCTTAGAACAGTCCGGAGCTTTCTTT
d_gene: TRBD2; j_gene: TRBJ2-1; abundance: .; v_gene: TRBV7-6; CDR3aa: CASSRRLAENYNEQFF; CDR3nt: TGTGCCAGCAGCCGCAGACTAGCGGAAAACTACAATGAGCAGTTCTTC
d_gene: .; j_gene: TRBJ1-4; abundance: .; v_gene: TRBV2; CDR3aa: CASREAPGGKLFF; CDR3nt: TGTGCCAGCAGGGAGGCACCGGGTGGAAAACTGTTTTTT
d_gene: TRBD1; j_gene: TRBJ2-7; abundance: .; v_gene: TRBV30; CDR3aa: CAWSEGTDYEQYF; CDR3nt: TGTGCCTGGAGTGAAGGGACAGACTACGAGCAGTACTTC
d_gene: .; j_gene: TRBJ2-5; abundance: .; v_gene: TRBV6-5; CDR3aa: CASSYSIGSPQYF; CDR3nt: TGTGCCAGCAGTTACTCGATCGGGTCGCCCCAGTACTTC
d_gene: TRBD1; j_gene: TRBJ2-1; abundance: .; v_gene: TRBV4-1; CDR3aa: CASSFGQGDFSYNEQFF; CDR3nt: TGCGCCAGCAGCTTCGGACAGGGTGATTTTTCCTACAATGAGCAGTTCTTC
d_gene: .; j_gene: TRBJ1-5; abundance: .; v_gene: TRBV9; CDR3aa: CASSVDQGNQPQHF; CDR3nt: TGTGCCAGCAGCGTAGATCAGGGGAATCAGCCCCAGCATTTT
d_gene: TRBD1; j_gene: TRBJ2-6; abundance: once; v_gene: TRBV7-9; CDR3aa: CASSIPGQAPTGANVLTF; CDR3nt: TGTGCCAGCAGCATTCCGGGACAGGCCCCAACTGGGGCCAACGTCCTGACTTTC
d_gene: .; j_gene: TRBJ1-1; abundance: .; v_gene: TRBV9; CDR3aa: CASSVSGGGIYTEAFF; CDR3nt: TGTGCCAGCAGCGTCTCGGGCGGGGGGATATACACTGAAGCTTTCTTT
d_gene: .; j_gene: TRBJ1-1; abundance: once; v_gene: TRBV6-4; CDR3aa: CASSDSGAEAFF; CDR3nt: TGTGCCAGCAGTGACTCAGGAGCGGAAGCTTTCTTT
d_gene: .; j_gene: TRBJ2-7; abundance: once; v_gene: TRBV6-5; CDR3aa: CASSYSRSSSGEQYF; CDR3nt: TGTGCCAGCAGTTACTCGAGATCGAGCTCCGGGGAGCAGTACTTC
d_gene: .; j_gene: TRBJ2-2; abundance: .; v_gene: TRBV18; CDR3aa: CASSPDTRTGELFF; CDR3nt: TGTGCCAGCTCACCTGATACGAGGACCGGGGAGCTGTTTTTT
d_gene: .; j_gene: TRBJ2-2; abundance: .; v_gene: TRBV19; CDR3aa: CASSMNGGAGELFF; CDR3nt: TGTGCCAGTAGTATGAATGGAGGGGCCGGGGAGCTGTTTTTT
d_gene: TRBD1; j_gene: TRBJ1-2; abundance: few; v_gene: TRBV10-1; CDR3aa: CASSAQTGEGYTF; CDR3nt: TGCGCCAGCAGTGCCCAGACAGGGGAAGGCTACACCTTC
d_gene: .; j_gene: TRBJ1-1; abundance: .; v_gene: TRBV13; CDR3aa: CASSWGVGGLNTEAFF; CDR3nt: TGTGCCAGCAGCTGGGGAGTGGGGGGGCTGAACACTGAAGCTTTCTTT
d_gene: .; j_gene: TRBJ1-1; abundance: .; v_gene: TRBV7-8; CDR3aa: CASSSSGQPTEAFF; CDR3nt: TGTGCCAGCAGCTCTAGCGGACAGCCCACTGAAGCTTTCTTT
d_gene: .; j_gene: TRBJ2-1; abundance: .; v_gene: TRBV30; CDR3aa: CAWSVLTGHEQFF; CDR3nt: TGTGCCTGGAGTGTACTAACCGGCCATGAGCAGTTCTTC
d_gene: .; j_gene: TRBJ2-7; abundance: few; v_gene: TRBV6-5; CDR3aa: CASSGTAGYEQYF; CDR3nt: TGTGCCAGCAGTGGGACAGCGGGCTACGAGCAGTACTTC
d_gene: TRBD2; j_gene: TRBJ2-5; abundance: .; v_gene: TRBV10-1; CDR3aa: CASSARLAGRETQYF; CDR3nt: TGCGCCAGCAGTGCTCGGCTAGCGGGCAGAGAGACCCAGTACTTC
d_gene: TRBD1; j_gene: TRBJ2-7; abundance: .; v_gene: TRBV28; CDR3aa: CASSSAGQGLFYEQYF; CDR3nt: TGTGCCAGCAGCAGCGCCGGACAGGGGCTTTTCTACGAGCAGTACTTC
d_gene: TRBD1; j_gene: TRBJ2-1; abundance: once; v_gene: TRBV9; CDR3aa: CASSVGYRQGLPGNEQFF; CDR3nt: TGTGCCAGCAGCGTGGGTTATAGACAGGGGCTCCCCGGGAATGAGCAGTTCTTC
d_gene: .; j_gene: TRBJ1-2; abundance: .; v_gene: TRBV4-2; CDR3aa: CASSQTYRDGYTF; CDR3nt: TGTGCCAGCAGCCAAACGTACAGGGATGGCTACACCTTC
d_gene: .; j_gene: TRBJ1-2; abundance: .; v_gene: TRBV21-1; CDR3aa: CASSKARVKGYTF; CDR3nt: TGTGCCAGCAGCAAAGCGCGGGTAAAGGGCTACACCTTC
d_gene: TRBD1; j_gene: TRBJ2-5; abundance: .; v_gene: TRBV28; CDR3aa: CASSSTGWETQYF; CDR3nt: TGTGCCAGCAGTTCGACAGGGTGGGAGACCCAGTACTTC
d_gene: .; j_gene: TRBJ2-2; abundance: once; v_gene: TRBV6-1; CDR3aa: CASSPLGGNTGELFF; CDR3nt: TGTGCCAGCAGCCCCCTAGGCGGTAACACCGGGGAGCTGTTTTTT
d_gene: TRBD1; j_gene: TRBJ1-2; abundance: .; v_gene: TRBV18; CDR3aa: CASSPDRGYGYTF; CDR3nt: TGTGCCAGCTCACCTGACAGGGGCTATGGCTACACCTTC
d_gene: TRBD1; j_gene: TRBJ1-3; abundance: .; v_gene: TRBV30; CDR3aa: CARTTGGSSGNTIYF; CDR3nt: TGTGCCCGTACTACAGGGGGATCCTCTGGAAACACCATATATTTT
d_gene: TRBD1; j_gene: TRBJ1-2; abundance: .; v_gene: TRBV19; CDR3aa: CASSDRGRLGYTF; CDR3nt: TGTGCCAGTAGTGACAGGGGGCGCTTGGGCTACACCTTC
d_gene: .; j_gene: TRBJ2-7; abundance: once; v_gene: TRBV5-4; CDR3aa: CASSLDRNYEQYF; CDR3nt: TGTGCCAGCAGCTTGGACAGGAACTACGAGCAGTACTTC
d_gene: TRBD2; j_gene: TRBJ2-7; abundance: .; v_gene: TRBV2; CDR3aa: CASSEAIGTSGRMGYEQYF; CDR3nt: TGTGCCAGCAGTGAAGCCATCGGGACTAGCGGGAGAATGGGGTACGAGCAGTACTTC
d_gene: .; j_gene: TRBJ2-5; abundance: .; v_gene: TRBV29-1; CDR3aa: CSVDTDSFQETQYF; CDR3nt: TGCAGCGTTGATACGGACAGCTTCCAAGAGACCCAGTACTTC
d_gene: .; j_gene: TRBJ1-5; abundance: .; v_gene: TRBV4-1; CDR3aa: CASSRQGPNQPQHF; CDR3nt: TGCGCCAGCAGCCGTCAGGGCCCCAATCAGCCCCAGCATTTT
d_gene: .; j_gene: TRBJ1-1; abundance: .; v_gene: TRBV9; CDR3aa: CASSLGGVTEAFF; CDR3nt: TGTGCCAGCAGCTTAGGCGGGGTAACTGAAGCTTTCTTT
d_gene: .; j_gene: TRBJ2-2; abundance: .; v_gene: TRBV6-1; CDR3aa: CASSGYRVIGELFF; CDR3nt: TGTGCCAGCAGTGGGTACAGGGTAATCGGGGAGCTGTTTTTT
d_gene: TRBD1; j_gene: TRBJ1-2; abundance: .; v_gene: TRBV18; CDR3aa: CASSALGQGAIDGYTF; CDR3nt: TGTGCCAGCTCAGCACTAGGACAGGGGGCGATCGACGGCTACACCTTC